One and the same sample provided the 3 T cell receptor beta chains below, sequenced in a study of blood T cell repertoires in COVID-19. Measured with immunoSEQ multiplex PCR; TCRdb has only the in-frame clones, and not every one. The data hold 280,000 or so clones, with about 86% observed a single time. The sequenced material came from peripheral blood. These receptors all come from a woman aged 25 to 39 who had recovered from COVID-19.

The chain joins TRBV12-3 or TRBV12-4 to TRBJ1-1; D gene uncertain. This CDR3 region has 12 residues. V dropped 6 bases and J dropped 8 bases, with 13 bases sitting between them. CDR3 DNA: TGTGCCAGCAGCCCGAGGGCCCGGGAAGCTTTCTTT. Amino acid sequence: CASSPRAREAFF.

The chain combines TRBV3-1 (or the pseudogene TRBV3-2) with TRBJ1-5; the match to TRBD1 covers 7 bases. Unmatched junction bases numbered 9, after V lost 6 bases and J lost 7 bases. Germline V gene data show CDR1 as LGHDT and CDR2 as YNNKEL (reference sequence). The CDR3 is 14 amino acids. This CDR3 is CASRRTGAGQPQHF. The CDR3, as DNA: TGTGCCAGCAGACGAACAGGGGCGGGACAGCCCCAGCATTTT.

The J gene is TRBJ2-2, the V gene TRBV28; TRBD2 matches 11 bases. The CDR3 spans 15 residues. Trimming removed 4 bases from V and 9 bases from J; junction bases left unmatched: 7. Germline V gene lookup returns CDR1 MDHEN and CDR2 SYDVKM. CDR3 sequence reads: CASSSPSGRPRELFF. DNA of the CDR3: TGTGCCAGCAGTTCCCCTAGCGGGAGGCCACGGGAGCTGTTTTTT.